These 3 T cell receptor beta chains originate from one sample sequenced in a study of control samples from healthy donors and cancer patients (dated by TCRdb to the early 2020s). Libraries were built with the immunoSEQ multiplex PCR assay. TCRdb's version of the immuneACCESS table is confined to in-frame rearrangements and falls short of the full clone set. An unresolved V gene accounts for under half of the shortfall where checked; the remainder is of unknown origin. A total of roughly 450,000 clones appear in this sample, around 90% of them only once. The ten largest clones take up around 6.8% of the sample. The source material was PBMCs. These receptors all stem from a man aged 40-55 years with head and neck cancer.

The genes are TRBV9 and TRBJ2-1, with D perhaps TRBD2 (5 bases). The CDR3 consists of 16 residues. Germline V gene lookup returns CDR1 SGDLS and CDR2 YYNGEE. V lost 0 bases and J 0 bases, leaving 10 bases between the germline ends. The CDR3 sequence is CASSVGIGGSYNEQFF. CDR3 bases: TGTGCCAGCAGCGTAGGGATCGGAGGCTCCTACAATGAGCAGTTCTTC.

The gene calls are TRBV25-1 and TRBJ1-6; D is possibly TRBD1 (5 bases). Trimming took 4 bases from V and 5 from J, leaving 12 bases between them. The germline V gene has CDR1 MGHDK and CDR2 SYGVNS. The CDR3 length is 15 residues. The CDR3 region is CASSVGAGNNSPLHF. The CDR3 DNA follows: TGTGCCAGCAGTGTAGGGGCGGGAAATAATTCACCCCTCCACTTT. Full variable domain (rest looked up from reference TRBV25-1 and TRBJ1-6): EADIYQTPRYLVIGTGKKITLECSQTMGHDKMYWYQQDPGMELHLIHYSYGVNSTEKGDLSSESTVSRIRTEHFPLTLESARPSHTSQYLCASSVGAGNNSPLHFGNGTRLTVT.

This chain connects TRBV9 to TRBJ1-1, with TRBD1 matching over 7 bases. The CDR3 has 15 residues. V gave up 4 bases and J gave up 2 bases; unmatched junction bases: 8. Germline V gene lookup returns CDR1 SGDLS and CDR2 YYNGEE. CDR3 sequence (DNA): TGTGCCAGCAGCCCGTGGACAGGCGAAAACACTGAAGCTTTCTTT. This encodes CASSPWTGENTEAFF.